The rows below give T cell receptor beta chains drawn from one sample of a study of OX40 agonist ivuxolimab in advanced cancers. Profiling relied on immunoSEQ multiplex PCR, and the TCRdb table lists in-frame clones only, not all of them. The sample lists approximately 82,000 clones; roughly 88% were seen once. This material consisted of CD4+ or CD8+ T cells sorted from blood, taken in a trial of the OX40 agonist ivuxolimab. The receptors were gathered from an adult with an advanced solid tumor such as melanoma, head and neck, liver or kidney cancer. The CDR3 runs from the conserved cysteine through the conserved F or W. Fields, in order: J gene, clone size, V gene, D gene, CDR3 DNA, CDR3 protein. The D gene is left open where the match is weak. Clone size is stated in some rows and not others, as once, few, many or a class when expanded.

>TRBJ2-3|-|TRBV18|TRBD1
TGTGCCAGCTCACCACGGGGACAGGGCACAGATACGCAGTATTTT
CASSPRGQGTDTQYF
>TRBJ2-7|-|TRBV5-1|-
TGCGCCAGCAGCTTGATCGGGGGAGGCCACGAGCAGTACTTC
CASSLIGGGHEQYF
>TRBJ1-1|-|TRBV21-1|-
TGTGCCAGCAGCAACAGCAGGGGAGCTTTCTTT
CASSNSRGAFF
>TRBJ2-5|once|TRBV5-6|TRBD2
TGTGCCAGCAGCATCGGGACTAGCGGGAGGGCCTGGGGAGAGACCCAGTACTTC
CASSIGTSGRAWGETQYF
>TRBJ2-3|few|TRBV5-4|TRBD1
TGTGCCAGCAGCTTACAGGGGCCAGATACGCAGTATTTT
CASSLQGPDTQYF
>TRBJ2-1|-|TRBV6-6|TRBD2
TGTGCCAGCGAAGGACTAGCTGAGCGAAATGAGCAGTTCTTC
CASEGLAERNEQFF
>TRBJ2-7|few|TRBV7-8|TRBD2
TGTGCCAGCAGCCAAACTAGCGGGATGTTCTCGAACGAGCAGTACTTC
CASSQTSGMFSNEQYF
>TRBJ2-1|-|TRBV7-2|TRBD2
TGTGCCAGCAGCAAACTAGCGGAGTACAATGAGCAGTTCTTC
CASSKLAEYNEQFF
>TRBJ2-4|-|TRBV6-6|TRBD1
TGTGCCAGCAGTCAACTACAGGGGTCCGAAAACATTCAGTACTTC
CASSQLQGSENIQYF
>TRBJ2-3|-|TRBV7-9|TRBD1
TGTGCCAGCAGCGTGGGACAGGGGGTCACAGATACGCAGTATTTT
CASSVGQGVTDTQYF
>TRBJ2-1|-|TRBV5-1|-
TGCGCCAGCAGCTTGGAGGAGGGCAGTGATTACAATGAGCAGTTCTTC
CASSLEEGSDYNEQFF
>TRBJ2-7|-|TRBV5-1|TRBD1
TGCGCCAGCAGCCCGGACAGGCCTTCCTACGAGCAGTACTTC
CASSPDRPSYEQYF
>TRBJ2-1|-|TRBV5-4|-
TGTGCCAGCAGCTTGCAGGGAGGCAATGAGCAGTTCTTC
CASSLQGGNEQFF
>TRBJ2-5|-|TRBV30|-
TGTGCCTGGAGTGTATTGGGGTCGGAGACCCAGTACTTC
CAWSVLGSETQYF
>TRBJ2-3|-|TRBV19|-
TGTGCCAGTAGCAGACAGGCCGCTAGCACAGATACGCAGTATTTT
CASSRQAASTDTQYF
>TRBJ2-7|once|TRBV10-1|-
TGCGCCAGCAGTGAGTCGGGCTACGAGCAGTACTTC
CASSESGYEQYF
>TRBJ2-7|-|TRBV19|TRBD1
TGTGCCAGTAGAAGCCGGGACAGAACTCTCTACGAGCAGTACTTC
CASRSRDRTLYEQYF
>TRBJ1-1|-|TRBV5-1|TRBD1
TGCGCCAGCACCAGGACAGGGGTATGGGGGACTGAAGCTTTCTTT
CASTRTGVWGTEAFF
>TRBJ2-7|-|TRBV6-5|-
TGTGCCAGCAGTTCTCTAGTGGAAACATACGAGCAGTACTTC
CASSSLVETYEQYF
>TRBJ1-1|-|TRBV6-5|-
TGTGCCAGCAGACGGACGGCCGATGAAGCTTTCTTT
CASRRTADEAFF
>TRBJ1-3|-|TRBV30|-
TGTGCCTGGAGTGTACTGGCAGGAGGAAACACCATATATTTT
CAWSVLAGGNTIYF
>TRBJ1-1|-|TRBV7-9|TRBD1
TGTGCCAGCAGCTCCCGACAGGGTCTTGCTGACACTGAAGCTTTCTTT
CASSSRQGLADTEAFF
>TRBJ1-4|-|TRBV27|-
TGTGCCAGCTCAGAAGACAGGAATAATGAAAAACTGTTTTTT
CASSEDRNNEKLFF
>TRBJ2-7|once|TRBV19|-
TGTGCCAGTAGTATTCTGGGGGCCTACGAGCAGTACTTC
CASSILGAYEQYF
>TRBJ2-7|-|TRBV9|-
TGTGCCAGCAGCGTAAACCCTTCCTACGAGCAGTACTTC
CASSVNPSYEQYF
>TRBJ2-7|-|TRBV9|TRBD2
TGTGCCAGCAGCCCAAACGCCCCGGCTAGCGGGAGAGGGTACGAGCAGTACTTC
CASSPNAPASGRGYEQYF
>TRBJ1-1|-|TRBV14|-
TGTGCCAGCAGCCAAGTAGGTTCGGGCACTGAAGCTTTCTTT
CASSQVGSGTEAFF
>TRBJ2-5|-|TRBV10-2|-
TGCGCCAGCAGCGGGGTCGGAGAGACCCAGTACTTC
CASSGVGETQYF
>TRBJ2-7|-|TRBV6-1|TRBD2
TGTGCCAGCAGCGAGGGACTAGCGAGCTCCTACGAGCAGTACTTC
CASSEGLASSYEQYF
>TRBJ2-7|once|TRBV29-1|-
TGCAGCGTCAGGGGGGCGGGCTACGAGCAGTACTTC
CSVRGAGYEQYF
>TRBJ2-1|-|TRBV4-1|TRBD2
TGCGCCAGCAGCCAAGATATTGCTAGCGGGAGTGATGAGCAGTTCTTC
CASSQDIASGSDEQFF
>TRBJ1-5|few|TRBV10-3|-
TGTGCCATCAGTGGGATGACCAATCAGCCCCAGCATTTT
CAISGMTNQPQHF
>TRBJ2-7|-|TRBV28|-
TGTGCCAGCAGTTCCCTGTCCGTCGGGCAGTACTTC
CASSSLSVGQYF
>TRBJ2-3|-|TRBV5-1|TRBD2
TGCGCCAGCAGCCTAGCGGGAGGGCCCACAGATACGCAGTATTTT
CASSLAGGPTDTQYF
>TRBJ2-7|-|TRBV13|-
TGTGCCAGCAGCCCACCGGTGGGCGAGCAGTACTTC
CASSPPVGEQYF
>TRBJ2-3|-|TRBV27|TRBD2
TGTGCCAGCAGGCCAGCGGGAGGGCCTGAAGCAGATACGCAGTATTTT
CASRPAGGPEADTQYF
>TRBJ2-3|-|TRBV5-4|-
TGTGCCAGCAGCTTGGCGGGGGCGGGTACAGATACGCAGTATTTT
CASSLAGAGTDTQYF
>TRBJ1-2|-|TRBV19|-
TGTGCCAGTAGTACGGGGACGGGTGGGAGCTATGGCTACACCTTC
CASSTGTGGSYGYTF
>TRBJ2-7|once|TRBV6-6|TRBD2
TGTGCCAGCAGGCGGGACTACGTTTACGAGCAGTACTTC
CASRRDYVYEQYF
>TRBJ2-3|once|TRBV11-2|-
TGTGCCAGCAGCTTGGAGGCTCCCAGATTTGGCACAGATACGCAGTATTTT
CASSLEAPRFGTDTQYF
>TRBJ1-1|once|TRBV6-5|-
TGTGCCAGCAGTTACACTGTCGGGGGGTTCGCTGAAGCTTTCTTT
CASSYTVGGFAEAFF
>TRBJ2-1|-|TRBV2|TRBD2
TGTGCCAGCAGTGACAGGGGACTAGGATACAATGAGCAGTTCTTC
CASSDRGLGYNEQFF
>TRBJ2-1|-|TRBV2|-
TGTGCCAGCAAGAGAGTAGCCATAAACAATGAGCAGTTCTTC
CASKRVAINNEQFF
>TRBJ2-2|-|TRBV19|-
TGTGCCAGTAGTAACCAACAGGTCCCCACCGGGGAGCTGTTTTTT
CASSNQQVPTGELFF
>TRBJ2-7|-|TRBV11-3|-
TGTGCCAGCAGCTTAAATAGGGGGGACGAGCAGTACTTC
CASSLNRGDEQYF
>TRBJ2-3|-|TRBV28|-
TGTGCCAGTGGGGGAGGAAGCACAGATACGCAGTATTTT
CASGGGSTDTQYF
>TRBJ1-1|-|TRBV28|-
TGTGCCAGCACTCGGACAGCTCGAGGCACTGAAGCTTTCTTT
CASTRTARGTEAFF